This T cell receptor (beta chain) is from a study of beta chain features in type 1 diabetes. Overall study findings and caveats: Moderate yet significant TCRB CDR3 shortening was seen in Type 1 diabetes patients in all four CD4+ subsets.

CDR3 length: 14 residues. Germline V gene data show CDR1 as SGHDT and CDR2 as YYEEEE. The V segment lost 2 bases and the J segment 1 base; nucleotides outside the gene matches: 2. As for this clone: Its antigen remains unknown.

Every participating donor gave one draw, a heparinised blood sample averaging about 120 mL. Expressed TCRB transcripts were sequenced after all isolated RNA was converted to cDNA. This table comes from immunoSEQ multiplex PCR, and its TCRdb copy is limited to in-frame clones, with some not included. The sample gives fewer than 400,000 clones, approximately 9.9% of which show up once; around 1% is in the top ten. The J gene is TRBJ2-5, the V gene TRBV5-6; TRBD2 agrees at 7 bases. Sequenced material: central memory CD4+ T cells from blood. The clonotype originates from a young man with type 1 diabetes. In nucleotides, the CDR3 is TGTGCCAGCAGCTTCCGGACTAGCCAAGAGACCCAGTACTTC. Amino acids: CASSFRTSQETQYF.